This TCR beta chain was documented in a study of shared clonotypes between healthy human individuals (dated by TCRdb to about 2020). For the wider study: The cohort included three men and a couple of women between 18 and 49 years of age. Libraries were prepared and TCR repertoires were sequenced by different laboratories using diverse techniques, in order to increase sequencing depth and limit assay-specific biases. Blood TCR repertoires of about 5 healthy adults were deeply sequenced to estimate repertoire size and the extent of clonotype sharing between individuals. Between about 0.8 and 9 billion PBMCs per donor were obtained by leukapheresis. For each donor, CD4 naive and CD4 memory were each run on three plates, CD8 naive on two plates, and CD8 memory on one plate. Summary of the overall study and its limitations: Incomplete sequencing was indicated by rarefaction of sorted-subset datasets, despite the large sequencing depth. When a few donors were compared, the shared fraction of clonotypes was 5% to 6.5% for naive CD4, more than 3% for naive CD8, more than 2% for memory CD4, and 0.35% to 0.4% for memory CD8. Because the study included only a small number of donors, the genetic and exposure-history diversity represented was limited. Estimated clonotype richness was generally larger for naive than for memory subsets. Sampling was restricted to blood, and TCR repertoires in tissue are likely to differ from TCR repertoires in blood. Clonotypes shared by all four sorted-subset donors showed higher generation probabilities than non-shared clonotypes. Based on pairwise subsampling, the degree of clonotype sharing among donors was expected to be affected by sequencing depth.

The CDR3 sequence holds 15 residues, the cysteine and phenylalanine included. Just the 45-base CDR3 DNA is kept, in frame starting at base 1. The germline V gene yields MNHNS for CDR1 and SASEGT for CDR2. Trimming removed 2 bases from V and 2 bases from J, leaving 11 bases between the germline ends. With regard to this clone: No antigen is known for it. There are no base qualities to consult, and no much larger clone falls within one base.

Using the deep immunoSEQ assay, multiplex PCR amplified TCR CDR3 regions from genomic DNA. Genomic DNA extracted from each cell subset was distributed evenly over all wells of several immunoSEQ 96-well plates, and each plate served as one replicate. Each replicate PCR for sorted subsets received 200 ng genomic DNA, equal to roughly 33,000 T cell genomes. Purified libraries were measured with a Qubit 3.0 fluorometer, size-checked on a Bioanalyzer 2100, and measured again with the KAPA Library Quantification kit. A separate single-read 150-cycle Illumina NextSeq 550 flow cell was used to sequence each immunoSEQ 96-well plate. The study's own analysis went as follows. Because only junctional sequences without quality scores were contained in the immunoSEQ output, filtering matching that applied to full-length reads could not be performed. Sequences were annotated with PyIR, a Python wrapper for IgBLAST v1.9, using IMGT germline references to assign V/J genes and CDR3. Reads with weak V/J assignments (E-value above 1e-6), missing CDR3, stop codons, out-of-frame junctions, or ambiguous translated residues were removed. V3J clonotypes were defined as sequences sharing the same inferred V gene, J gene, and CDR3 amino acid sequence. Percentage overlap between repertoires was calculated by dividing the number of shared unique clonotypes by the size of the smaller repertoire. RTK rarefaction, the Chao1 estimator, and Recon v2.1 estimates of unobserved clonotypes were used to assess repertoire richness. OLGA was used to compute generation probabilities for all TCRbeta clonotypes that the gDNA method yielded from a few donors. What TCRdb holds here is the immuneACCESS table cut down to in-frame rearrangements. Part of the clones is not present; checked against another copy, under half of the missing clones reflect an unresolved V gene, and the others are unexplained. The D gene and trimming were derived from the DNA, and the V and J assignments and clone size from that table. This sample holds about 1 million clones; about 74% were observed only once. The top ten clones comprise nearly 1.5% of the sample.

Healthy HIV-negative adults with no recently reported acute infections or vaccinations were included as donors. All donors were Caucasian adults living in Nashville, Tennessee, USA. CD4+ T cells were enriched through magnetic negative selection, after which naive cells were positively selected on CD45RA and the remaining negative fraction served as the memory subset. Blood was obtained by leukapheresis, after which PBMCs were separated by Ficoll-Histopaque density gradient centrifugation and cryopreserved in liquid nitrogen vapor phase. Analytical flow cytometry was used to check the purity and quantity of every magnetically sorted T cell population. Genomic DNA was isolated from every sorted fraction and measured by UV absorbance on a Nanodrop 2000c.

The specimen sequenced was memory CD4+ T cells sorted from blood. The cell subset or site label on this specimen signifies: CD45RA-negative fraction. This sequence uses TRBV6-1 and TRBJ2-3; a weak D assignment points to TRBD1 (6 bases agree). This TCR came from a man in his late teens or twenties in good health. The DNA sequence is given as TGTGCCAGCAGTGAAACAGACAGGCTCACAGATACGCAGTATTTT. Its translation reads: CASSETDRLTDTQYF.